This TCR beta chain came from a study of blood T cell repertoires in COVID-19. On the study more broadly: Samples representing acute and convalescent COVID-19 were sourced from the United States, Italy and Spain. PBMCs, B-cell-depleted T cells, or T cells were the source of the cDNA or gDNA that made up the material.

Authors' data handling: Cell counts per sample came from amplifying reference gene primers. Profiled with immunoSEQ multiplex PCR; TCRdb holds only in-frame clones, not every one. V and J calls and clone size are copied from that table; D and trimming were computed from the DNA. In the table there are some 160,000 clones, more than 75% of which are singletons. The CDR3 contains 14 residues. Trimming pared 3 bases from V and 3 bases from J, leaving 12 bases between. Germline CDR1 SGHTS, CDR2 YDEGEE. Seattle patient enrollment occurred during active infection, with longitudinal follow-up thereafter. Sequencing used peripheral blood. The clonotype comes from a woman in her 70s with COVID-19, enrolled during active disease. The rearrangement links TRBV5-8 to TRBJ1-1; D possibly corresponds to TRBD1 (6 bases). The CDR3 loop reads CASSSQDRYTEAFF. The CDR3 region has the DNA TGTGCCAGCAGCTCCCAAGACAGGTACACTGAAGCTTTCTTT.